Listed below are T cell receptor beta chains from one sample, sequenced in a study of glioma-infiltrating T cells. One entry per CDR3 protein results from TCRdb running MiXCR on the multiplex PCR reads. Of 300,000 to 400,000 distinct CDR3 sequences detected, around 38% appear once; the ten largest clones hold about 12%. The sequenced sample consisted of glioma tissue, nonneoplastic brain tissue, or PBMCs (not recorded which). The receptor source for this set is a human donor with low-grade glioma or glioblastoma, undergoing nonglioma brain surgery, or in good health (not recorded which). Both conserved end residues are part of each CDR3. D genes are given only for firm matches. Not every row has a clone size; where given, it reads once, few, many or a size class.

J gene,D gene,V gene,clone size,CDR3 protein,CDR3 DNA
TRBJ2-7,-,TRBV28,-,CACRRLGGTTSYEQYF,TGTGCCTGCAGACGCCTCGGAGGGACCACCTCCTACGAGCAGTACTTC
TRBJ2-3,-,TRBV4-3,-,CASSQDMVTRAQYF,TGCGCCAGCAGCCAAGATATGGTTACTCGAGCGCAGTATTTT
TRBJ2-5,TRBD1,TRBV25-1,-,CASSLGQGHQETQYF,TGTGCCAGCAGTCTCGGACAGGGCCACCAAGAGACCCAGTACTTC
TRBJ2-1,-,TRBV20-1,-,CSAMDFQFCNEQFF,TGCAGTGCTATGGACTTCCAGTTTTGCAATGAGCAGTTCTTC
TRBJ2-6,-,TRBV28,few,CASSFGGPGANVLTF,TGTGCCAGCAGTTTCGGGGGGCCTGGGGCCAACGTCCTGACTTTC
TRBJ2-3,-,TRBV4-1,few,CASSDQRTSTDTQYF,TGCGCCAGCAGCGACCAGAGGACTAGCACAGATACGCAGTATTTT
TRBJ2-5,-,TRBV28,-,CASSGRGQPQGRETQYF,TGTGCCAGCAGTGGCCGCGGACAGCCTCAGGGGAGGGAGACCCAGTACTTC
TRBJ2-1,TRBD2,TRBV9,-,CASSVAPLAGANEQFF,TGTGCCAGCAGCGTAGCTCCACTAGCGGGAGCCAATGAGCAGTTCTTC
TRBJ2-1,-,TRBV19,few,CASSIQGAYNEQFF,TGTGCCAGTAGTATACAGGGAGCCTACAATGAGCAGTTCTTC
TRBJ2-5,TRBD2,TRBV20-1,-,CSARDLIAGAETQYF,TGCAGTGCTAGAGATTTAATAGCGGGAGCTGAGACCCAGTACTTC
TRBJ2-7,-,TRBV27,many,CASSLRFQYEQYF,TGTGCCAGCAGTTTAAGGTTCCAATACGAGCAGTACTTC
TRBJ2-7,TRBD1,TRBV28,many,CASSLGQHSYEQYF,TGTGCCAGCAGTTTGGGACAGCACTCCTACGAGCAGTACTTC
TRBJ2-7,-,TRBV7-9,few,CASSFSRTTSSYEQYF,TGTGCCAGCAGCTTCTCCCGGACAACTAGCTCCTACGAGCAGTACTTC
TRBJ2-7,-,TRBV20-1,once,CSARAYWSSYEQYF,TGCAGTGCTAGAGCGTACTGGAGCTCCTACGAGCAGTACTTC
TRBJ2-7,-,TRBV7-9,-,CASSLSTTDGPYF,TGTGCCAGCAGCTTAAGTACGACGGATGGACCGTACTTC
TRBJ2-7,-,TRBV7-2,-,CASSLVPRSYEQYF,TGTGCCAGCAGCTTAGTGCCTAGATCCTACGAGCAGTACTTC
TRBJ2-1,-,TRBV27,-,CASSYHGPPYNEQFF,TGTGCCAGTAGTTACCACGGGCCCCCCTACAATGAGCAGTTCTTC
TRBJ1-2,TRBD1,TRBV27,many,CASSSTGGFNGYTF,TGTGCCAGCAGTTCTACAGGGGGCTTCAATGGCTACACCTTC
TRBJ2-3,-,TRBV7-3,-,CASSLNGPAYTDTQYF,TGTGCCAGCAGCTTAAATGGGCCCGCGTACACAGATACGCAGTATTTT
TRBJ2-7,TRBD1,TRBV5-1,many,CASRLSTGSREQYF,TGCGCCAGCCGCTTGTCGACAGGGTCGAGGGAGCAGTACTTC
TRBJ2-3,TRBD1,TRBV29-1,-,CSVPTGLTDTQYF,TGCAGCGTGCCGACAGGGTTGACAGATACGCAGTATTTT